This T cell receptor beta chain was sequenced for a study of tumor-infiltrating lymphocytes in oesophageal squamous cell carcinoma. This clonotype is categorized as large (0.1 to 1%). Trimming pared 2 bases from V and 4 bases from J, leaving 8 bases between. The CDR3 totals 13 residues. Germline lookup yields CDR1 SGHTA and CDR2 FQGTGA. Each CDR3 protein gets one entry after TCRdb re-called the PCR reads with MiXCR. Among some 11,000 distinct CDR3 sequences listed, roughly 50% were seen once. The sequenced material came from esophageal tumor tissue. The rearrangement links TRBV7-3 to TRBJ2-5, with D unresolved. The sequence was collected from a female donor with esophageal squamous cell carcinoma. CDR3 in DNA: TGTGCCAGCAGCTTAGAGTCTTCAGAGACCCAGTACTTC. This codes for CASSLESSETQYF.